This TCR beta chain was found in a study of immune characterization of retroperitoneal liposarcoma. TCRdb re-derived calls from the PCR reads in MiXCR, one entry per CDR3 protein. In the table there are almost 2,500 distinct CDR3 sequences, under 45% of which are singletons. This clonotype counts as medium-sized (0.01 to 0.1%). The origin of this receptor is a male donor with retroperitoneal liposarcoma. The sequencing input was tumor tissue.

The CDR3 sequence is CASSYDLDRDKNIQYF. The CDR3 DNA sequence: TGTGCCAGCAGTTATGATCTTGACAGGGACAAAAACATTCAGTACTTC. The chain recombines TRBV6-1 with TRBJ2-4, with 7 nucleotides matching TRBD1. The CDR3 contains 16 residues. Germline CDR1 MNHNS, CDR2 SASEGT. The trim removed 5 bases at V and 3 bases at J, leaving 10 bases unmatched.